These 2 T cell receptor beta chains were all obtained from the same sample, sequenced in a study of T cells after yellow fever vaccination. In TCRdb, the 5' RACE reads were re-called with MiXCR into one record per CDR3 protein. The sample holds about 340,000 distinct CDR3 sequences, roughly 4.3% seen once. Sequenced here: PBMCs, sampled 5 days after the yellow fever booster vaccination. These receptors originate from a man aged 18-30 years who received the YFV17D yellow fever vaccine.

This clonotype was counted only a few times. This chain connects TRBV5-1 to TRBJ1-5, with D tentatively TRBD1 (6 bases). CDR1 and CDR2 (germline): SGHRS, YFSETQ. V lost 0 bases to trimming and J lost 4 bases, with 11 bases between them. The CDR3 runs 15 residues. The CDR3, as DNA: TGCGCCAGCAGCTTGGGGGGGCAGGAGAATCAGCCCCAGCATTTT. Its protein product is CASSLGGQENQPQHF.

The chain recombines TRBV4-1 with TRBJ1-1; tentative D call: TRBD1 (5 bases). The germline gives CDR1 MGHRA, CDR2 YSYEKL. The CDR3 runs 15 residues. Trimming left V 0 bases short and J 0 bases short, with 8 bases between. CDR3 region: CASSQDEGLNTEAFF. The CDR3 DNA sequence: TGCGCCAGCAGCCAAGATGAGGGGCTGAACACTGAAGCTTTCTTT.